The T cell receptor (beta chain) described here comes from a study of chemoradiotherapy in HPV16-positive cancers. Profiled with immunoSEQ multiplex PCR; TCRdb holds only in-frame clones, not every one. The repertoire holds some 10,000 clones, with 86% as singletons. Germline-derived CDR1 and CDR2 are DFQATT and SNEGSKA (reference sequence). The CDR3 extends over 11 amino acids. The genes are TRBV20-1 and TRBJ2-7; TRBD1 matches 9 bases. The TCR comes from a human donor with HPV-associated anogenital cancer. The sequencing here drew on blood, taken from a patient who underwent chemoradiotherapy. The CDR3 DNA sequence: TGCAGAGGACAGGGGAACTACGAGCAGTACTTC. Its protein product is CRGQGNYEQYF.